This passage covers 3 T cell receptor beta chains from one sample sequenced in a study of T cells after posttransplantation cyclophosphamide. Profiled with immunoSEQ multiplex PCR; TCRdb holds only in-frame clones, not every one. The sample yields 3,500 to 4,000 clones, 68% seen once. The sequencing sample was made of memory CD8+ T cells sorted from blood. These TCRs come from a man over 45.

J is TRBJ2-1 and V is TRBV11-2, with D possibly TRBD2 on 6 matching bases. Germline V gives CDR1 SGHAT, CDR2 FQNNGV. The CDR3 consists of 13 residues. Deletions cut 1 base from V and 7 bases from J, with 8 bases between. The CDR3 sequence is CASSLVGGNEQFF. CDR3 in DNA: TGTGCCAGCAGCTTAGTCGGGGGAAATGAGCAGTTCTTC.

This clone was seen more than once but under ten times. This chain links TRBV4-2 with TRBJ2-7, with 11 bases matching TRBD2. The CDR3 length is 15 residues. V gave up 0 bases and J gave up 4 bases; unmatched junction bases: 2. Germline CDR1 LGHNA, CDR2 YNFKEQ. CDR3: CASSQETSGTYEQYF. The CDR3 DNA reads TGTGCCAGCAGCCAAGAGACTAGCGGGACATACGAGCAGTACTTC.

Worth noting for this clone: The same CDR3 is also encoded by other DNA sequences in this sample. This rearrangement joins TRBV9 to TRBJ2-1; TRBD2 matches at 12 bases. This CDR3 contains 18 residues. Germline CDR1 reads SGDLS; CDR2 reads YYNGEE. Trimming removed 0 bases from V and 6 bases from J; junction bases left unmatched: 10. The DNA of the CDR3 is TGTGCCAGCAGCGTAGCCCAAGAACTAGCGGGAGGTGTCAATGAGCAGTTCTTC. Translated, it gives CASSVAQELAGGVNEQFF.